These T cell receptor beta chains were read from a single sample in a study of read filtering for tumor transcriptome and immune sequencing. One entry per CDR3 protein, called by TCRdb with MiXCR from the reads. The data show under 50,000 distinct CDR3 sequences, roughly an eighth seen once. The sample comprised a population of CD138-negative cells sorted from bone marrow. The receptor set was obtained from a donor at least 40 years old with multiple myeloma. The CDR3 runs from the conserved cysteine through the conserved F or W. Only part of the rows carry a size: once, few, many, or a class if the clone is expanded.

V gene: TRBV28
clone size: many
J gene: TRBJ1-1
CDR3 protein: CASRAGFEAFF

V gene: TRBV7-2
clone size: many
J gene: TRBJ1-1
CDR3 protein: CASSSFWGTEAFF

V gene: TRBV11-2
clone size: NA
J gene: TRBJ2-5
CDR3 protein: CASSLGAGRETQYF

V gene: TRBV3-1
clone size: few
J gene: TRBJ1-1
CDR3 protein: CASSQVNTEAFF

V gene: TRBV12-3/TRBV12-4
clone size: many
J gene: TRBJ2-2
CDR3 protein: CASRFTGELFF

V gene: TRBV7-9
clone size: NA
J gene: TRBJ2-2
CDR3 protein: CASSLYGQGSTGELFF

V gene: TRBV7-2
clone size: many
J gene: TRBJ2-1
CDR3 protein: CASSLVFAGVNEQFF

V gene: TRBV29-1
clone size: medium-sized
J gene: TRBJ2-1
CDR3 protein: CSVVGTPPGVNEQFF

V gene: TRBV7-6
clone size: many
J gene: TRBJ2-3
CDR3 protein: CASSLGAGGSADTQYF

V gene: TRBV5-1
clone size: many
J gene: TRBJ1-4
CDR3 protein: CASSVGTGRQEEKLFF

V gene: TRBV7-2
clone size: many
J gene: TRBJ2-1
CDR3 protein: CASSLGLAGHLQFF

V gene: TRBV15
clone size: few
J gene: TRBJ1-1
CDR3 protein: CATSITRNTEAFF

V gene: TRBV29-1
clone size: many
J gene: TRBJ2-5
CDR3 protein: CSVEVAGLQETQYF

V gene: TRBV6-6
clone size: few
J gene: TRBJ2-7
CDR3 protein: CASRSGTGGGRNEQYF

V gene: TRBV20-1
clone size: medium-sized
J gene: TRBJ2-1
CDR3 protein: CSAPGLAGPWEFF

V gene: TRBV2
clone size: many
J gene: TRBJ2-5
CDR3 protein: CASRNRGETQYF

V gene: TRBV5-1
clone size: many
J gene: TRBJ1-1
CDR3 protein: CASSSTGGRGTEAFF

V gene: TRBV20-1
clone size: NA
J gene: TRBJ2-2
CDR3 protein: CSAGTSGRRRGPGELFF

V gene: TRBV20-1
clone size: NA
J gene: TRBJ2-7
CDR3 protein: CSAHTPSGTSSYEQYF

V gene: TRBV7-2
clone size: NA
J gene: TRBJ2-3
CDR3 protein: CASSLKQGYGTDTQYF

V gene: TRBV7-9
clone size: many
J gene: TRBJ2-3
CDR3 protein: CASSYPTSGATDTQYF

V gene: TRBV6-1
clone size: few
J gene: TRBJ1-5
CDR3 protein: CASSEFPSGTEPQHF

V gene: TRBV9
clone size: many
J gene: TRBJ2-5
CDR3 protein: CASSVAPTAEETQYF

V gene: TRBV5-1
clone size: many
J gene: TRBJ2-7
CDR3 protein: CASSLAGEQYF

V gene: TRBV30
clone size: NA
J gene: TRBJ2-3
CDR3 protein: CAWGYGVSPDTQYF

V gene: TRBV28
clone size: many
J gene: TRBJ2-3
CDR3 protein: CASSSPGTDTQYF

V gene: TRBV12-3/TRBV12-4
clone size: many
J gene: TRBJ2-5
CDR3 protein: CASSSVPLGTQYF

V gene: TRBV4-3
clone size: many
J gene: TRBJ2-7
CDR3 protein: CASSQLAGGTYEQYF

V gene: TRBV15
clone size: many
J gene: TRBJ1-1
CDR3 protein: CATSLGRDPREAFF

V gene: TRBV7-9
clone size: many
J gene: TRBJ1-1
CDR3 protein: CASSLGAGRPNTEAFF

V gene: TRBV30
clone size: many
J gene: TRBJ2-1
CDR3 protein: CAWSVWGYNEQFF

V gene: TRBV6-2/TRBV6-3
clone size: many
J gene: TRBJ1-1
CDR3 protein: CASSYPDRPSGTEAFF

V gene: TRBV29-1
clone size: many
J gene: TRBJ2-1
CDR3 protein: CSVGNRSSYNEQFF

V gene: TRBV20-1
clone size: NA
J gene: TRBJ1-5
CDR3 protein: CSAGVTGPRQPPHF

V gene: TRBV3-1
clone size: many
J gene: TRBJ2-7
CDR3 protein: CASSRASGAYEQYF

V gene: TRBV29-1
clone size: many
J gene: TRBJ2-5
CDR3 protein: CSVRGYQETQYF

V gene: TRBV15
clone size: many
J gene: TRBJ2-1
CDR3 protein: CATSRGSGTHNEQFF

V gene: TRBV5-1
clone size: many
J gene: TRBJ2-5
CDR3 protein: CASSLEGNGETQYF

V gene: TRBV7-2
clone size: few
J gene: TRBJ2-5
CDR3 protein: CASSFAGHTQETQYF

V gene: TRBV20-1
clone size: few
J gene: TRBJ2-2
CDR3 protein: CSARTTAGELFF

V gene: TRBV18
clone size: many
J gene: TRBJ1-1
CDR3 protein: CASSPLMNTEAFF

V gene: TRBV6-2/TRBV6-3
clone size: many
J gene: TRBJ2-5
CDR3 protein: CASSYSGMETQYF

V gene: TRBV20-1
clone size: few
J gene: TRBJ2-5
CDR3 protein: CSASRTSGKETQYF

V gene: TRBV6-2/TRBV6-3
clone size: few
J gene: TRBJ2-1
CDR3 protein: CASSTRDRGFNEQFF

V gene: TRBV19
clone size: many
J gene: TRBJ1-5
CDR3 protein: CASRVDRGGNQPQHF

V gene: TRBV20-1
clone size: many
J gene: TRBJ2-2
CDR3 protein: CSARSFQRNTGELFF

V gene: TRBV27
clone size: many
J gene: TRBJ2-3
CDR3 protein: CATTRVAGVSDTQYF

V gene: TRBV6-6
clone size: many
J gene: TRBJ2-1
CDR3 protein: CASGPGLAGGGEQFF

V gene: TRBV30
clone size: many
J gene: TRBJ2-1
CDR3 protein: CAWSRLGIYNEQFF

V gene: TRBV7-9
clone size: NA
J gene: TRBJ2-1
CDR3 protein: CASSPQPGIYNEQFF

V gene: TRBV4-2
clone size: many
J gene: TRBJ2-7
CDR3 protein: CASSQVHSGTTYEQYF

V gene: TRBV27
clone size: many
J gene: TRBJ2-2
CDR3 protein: CASSRGTGELFF

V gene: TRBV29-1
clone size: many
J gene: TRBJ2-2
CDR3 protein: CSVPGPNTGELFF

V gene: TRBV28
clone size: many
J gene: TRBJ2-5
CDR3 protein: CASIRDRGWETQYF

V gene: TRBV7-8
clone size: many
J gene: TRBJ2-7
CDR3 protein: CASSFTGADEQYF

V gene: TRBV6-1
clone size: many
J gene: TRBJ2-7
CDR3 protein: CASMGGPGEQYF

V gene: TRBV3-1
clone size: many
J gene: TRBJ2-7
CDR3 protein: CASSQGVGGSYEQYF

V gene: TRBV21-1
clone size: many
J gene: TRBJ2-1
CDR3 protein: CASSMQGPSGGNEQFF

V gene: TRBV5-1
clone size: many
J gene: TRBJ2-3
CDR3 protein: CASSIGQGRTDTQYF